This T cell receptor (beta chain) was profiled in a study of T cells after yellow fever vaccination. TCRdb re-called the 5' RACE reads through MiXCR, storing one row per CDR3 protein. The profile shows roughly 300,000 distinct CDR3 sequences, roughly 8.6% of them singletons. Germline V gives CDR1 DFQATT, CDR2 SNEGSKA (reference sequence). CDR3 length: 13 amino acids. Trimming took off 0 bases at V and 9 bases at J, with 12 bases between the two ends. The sequencing used PBMCs, collected approximately 40 days after the first yellow fever vaccination. This sequence was found in a man between 18 and 35 years old who received the YFV17D yellow fever vaccine. This chain connects TRBV20-1 to TRBJ1-5; D gene ambiguous. The CDR3 DNA reads as TGCAGTGCTAGAGAAACGATGAGGTCGCCCCAGCATTTT. It yields the protein CSARETMRSPQHF.